The 32 T cell receptor beta chains below all came from one sample that was sequenced in a study of shared clonotypes between healthy human individuals. Naive-designated CD8 cells lacked CD45RO, were positively enriched for CCR7, and omitted terminally differentiated effector memory CD45RA+ cells. The method was immunoSEQ multiplex PCR; TCRdb's version includes in-frame clones alone and lacks a portion of them. Of about 580,000 clones in the sample, roughly 98% were seen once. Sequenced: naive CD8+ T cells sorted from blood. The receptor source for this set is a man aged 25-45 years in good health.

The chain couples TRBV7-9 to TRBJ2-3, with D perhaps TRBD1 (6 bases). The germline gives CDR1 SEHNR, CDR2 FQNEAQ (reference sequence). This CDR3 contains 14 residues. Between the trimmed V and J ends, which lost 7 bases and 0 bases, there was a span of 11 bases. The CDR3, as DNA: TGTGCCAGCACAACCAGGGGAAGCACAGATACGCAGTATTTT. Protein sequence: CASTTRGSTDTQYF.

This chain joins TRBV6-1 and TRBJ2-1; no clear D gene. Trimming took off 2 bases at V and 0 bases at J, with 14 bases between the two ends. The CDR3 totals 17 residues. Germline values: CDR1 MNHNS, CDR2 SASEGT. This chain's CDR3 is CASSEYRAVSSYNEQFF. In nucleotides, the CDR3 is TGTGCCAGCAGTGAATATCGAGCAGTGAGCTCCTACAATGAGCAGTTCTTC.

This clone occurred once. The chain recombines TRBV4-3 with TRBJ2-1; D is undetermined. The CDR3 length is 15 residues. The V and J ends lost 0 bases and 3 bases respectively, with 9 bases between them. CDR1 LGHNA and CDR2 YSLEER come from the germline V gene. DNA of the CDR3: TGCGCCAGCAGCCAAGAGGGGTGGCGCTACAATGAGCAGTTCTTC. Translated, it gives CASSQEGWRYNEQFF.

V and J are TRBV7-6 and TRBJ2-7; 10 bases line up with TRBD1. The CDR3 is made up of 16 amino acids. Per the germline V gene, CDR1 is SGHVS and CDR2 is FNYEAQ. V gave up 4 bases and J gave up 4 bases; unmatched junction bases: 10. DNA for the CDR3: TGTGCCAGCAGCTCGGGACAGGGGATGGAGGGTTACGAGCAGTACTTC. It yields the protein CASSSGQGMEGYEQYF.

The rearrangement joins TRBV27 to TRBJ2-1; 10 bases match TRBD2. The CDR3 has 17 amino acids. V shed 0 bases, J shed 4 bases, and the junction held 6 bases outside the gene matches. The germline V gene encodes CDR1 MNHEY and CDR2 SMNVEV (reference sequence). DNA for the CDR3: TGTGCCAGCAGTTTATCGCTAGCGGGAGTCGGGTACAATGAGCAGTTCTTC. The encoded protein is CASSLSLAGVGYNEQFF.

Concerning this clone itself: This sample includes further DNA sequences coding for the same CDR3. The V and J genes are TRBV5-1 and TRBJ2-7; no clear D. V shed 0 bases and J shed 2 bases, with 6 bases lying between them. Per germline, CDR1 SGHRS and CDR2 YFSETQ. There are 13 residues in the CDR3. For the CDR3, the DNA is TGCGCCAGCAGCTTGGCCCGAACCTACGAGCAGTACTTC. Translating gives CASSLARTYEQYF.

The chain uses TRBV19 and TRBJ2-7, with 9 nucleotides matching TRBD2. The germline V gene encodes CDR1 LNHDA and CDR2 SQIVND (reference sequence). The CDR3 loop spans 16 amino acids. V shed 5 bases and J 0 bases; nucleotides not matched to a gene: 8. The CDR3, as DNA: TGTGCCAGTAGTCCAATAGCGGGAGAAGCCTCCTACGAGCAGTACTTC. The encoded protein is CASSPIAGEASYEQYF.

The CDR3 sequence: CASSREGLAYEQYF. The CDR3 region has the DNA TGCGCCAGCAGCCGTGAGGGGCTGGCCTACGAGCAGTACTTC. V and J are TRBV4-1 and TRBJ2-7; D may match TRBD1 or TRBD2 (5 bases each). Germline CDR1 is MGHRA and CDR2 is YSYEKL. The CDR3 spans 14 residues. V dropped 4 bases and J dropped 2 bases, with 12 bases sitting between them.

The chain employs TRBV6-5 and TRBJ2-3, with 8 bases lining up with TRBD1. Germline V gene data show CDR1 as MNHEY and CDR2 as SVGAGI. This CDR3 contains 14 residues. The junction had 8 bases not matched to a gene; V was cut back by 6 bases and J by 6 bases. CDR3 nucleotides: TGTGCCAGCAGAACGACAGGGGTCATGGATACGCAGTATTTT. Residues: CASRTTGVMDTQYF.

This chain links TRBV11-2 with TRBJ2-1; possible D gene TRBD2, 5 bases. Looked up from germline, CDR1 is SGHAT and CDR2 is FQNNGV. The CDR3 runs to 13 residues. Trimming left V 6 bases short and J 3 bases short, with 9 bases between. In nucleotides, the CDR3 is TGTGCCAGCAGACAAACTAGCTACAATGAGCAGTTCTTC. It yields the protein CASRQTSYNEQFF.

This clone was detected only once. The J gene is TRBJ1-3, the V gene TRBV9; 8 bases agree with TRBD1. Trimming removed 3 bases from V and 0 bases from J; junction bases left unmatched: 2. The CDR3 spans 15 residues. Germline V gives CDR1 SGDLS, CDR2 YYNGEE. In DNA, the CDR3 is TGTGCCAGCAGCGGTGGGACAGGCTCTGGAAACACCATATATTTT. Its translation: CASSGGTGSGNTIYF.

The gene calls are TRBV18 and TRBJ2-3; 8 bases match TRBD1. The trim removed 1 base at V and 3 bases at J, leaving 6 bases unmatched. Germline CDR1 is KGHSH and CDR2 is LQKENI. This CDR3 is built from 16 residues. DNA of the CDR3: TGTGCCAGCTCACCACGGCCAGGGGGCGAAACAGATACGCAGTATTTT. It specifies CASSPRPGGETDTQYF.

This chain connects TRBV11-2 to TRBJ1-5, with D unclear. Germline lookup yields CDR1 SGHAT and CDR2 FQNNGV. The V end was cut by 4 bases, the J end by 4 bases, with 8 bases between. The CDR3 has 13 residues. CDR3 sequence reads: CASSSGLNQPQHF. CDR3 bases: TGTGCCAGCAGCTCAGGACTGAATCAGCCCCAGCATTTT.

The chain joins TRBV11-3 to TRBJ2-3; 12 bases match TRBD2. Looked up from germline, CDR1 is SGHNT and CDR2 is YENEEA. The CDR3 spans 14 residues. V dropped 0 bases and J dropped 14; count of bases not matched to a gene: 6. The CDR3 DNA reads TGTGCCAGCAGCTTAGAGAGGACTAGCGGGAAAGTGTATTTT. Protein: CASSLERTSGKVYF. The entire variable domain, with the rest obtained from reference TRBV11-3 and TRBJ2-3, is as follows: EAGVVQSPRYKIIEKKQPVAFWCNPISGHNTLYWYLQNLGQGPELLIRYENEEAVDDSQLPKDRFSAERLKGVDSTLKIQPAELGDSAVYLCASSLERTSGKVYFGPGTRLTVL.

The sample holds one count of this clone. V and J are TRBV7-9 and TRBJ2-7; D is perhaps TRBD2 (5 bases). Germline CDR1 and CDR2: SEHNR and FQNEAQ (reference sequence). Trimming pared 6 bases from V and 7 bases from J, leaving 7 bases between. The CDR3 covers 10 residues. The CDR3 loop reads CASSGLEQYF. In nucleotides, the CDR3 is TGTGCCAGCAGTGGACTTGAGCAGTACTTC. Looking up the rest from reference TRBV7-9 and TRBJ2-7 gives the full variable domain: DTGVSQNPRHKITKRGQNVTFRCDPISEHNRLYWYRQTLGQGPEFLTYFQNEAQLEKSRLLSDRFSAERPKGSFSTLEIQRTEQGDSAMYLCASSGLEQYFGPGTRLTVT.

V and J are TRBV4-1 and TRBJ2-1; 13 bases are shared with TRBD2. V dropped 5 bases and J dropped 8; count of bases not matched to a gene: 6. Per the germline V gene, CDR1 is MGHRA and CDR2 is YSYEKL. CDR3 length: 15 residues. CDR3 protein: CASSLLAGGPDEQFF. The CDR3 nucleotides are TGCGCCAGCAGCTTACTAGCGGGAGGGCCCGATGAGCAGTTCTTC.

This chain joins TRBV6-6 and TRBJ2-1, with 9 bases lining up with TRBD2. Trimming at V came to 0 bases and at J to 7 bases, leaving 7 bases not matched to a gene. Germline CDR1 MNHNY, CDR2 SVGAGI (reference sequence). The CDR3 extends over 16 amino acids. This chain's CDR3 is CASSYSAGGQGNEQFF. Here the CDR3 DNA reads TGTGCCAGCAGTTACTCCGCGGGAGGGCAGGGTAATGAGCAGTTCTTC.

The genes are TRBV6-4 and TRBJ2-1; 10 bases align to TRBD2. V was clipped by 0 bases and J by 6 bases; unmatched bases: 2. This CDR3 spans 15 amino acids. The V gene's germline CDR1 is MRHNA and CDR2 SNTAGT. CDR3 in amino acids: CASSDSPSGSNEQFF. The CDR3 DNA sequence: TGTGCCAGCAGTGACTCTCCTAGCGGGAGCAATGAGCAGTTCTTC.

The V gene is TRBV27, the J gene TRBJ1-1, with a possible D match to TRBD1 (6 bases). Trimming cost V 5 bases and J 2 bases, with 12 bases left between them. Germline CDR1 reads MNHEY; CDR2 reads SMNVEV (reference sequence). The CDR3 has 14 amino acids. CDR3 sequence reads: CASSPGTINTEAFF. DNA of the CDR3: TGTGCCAGCAGTCCCGGGACAATAAACACTGAAGCTTTCTTT.

V gene TRBV7-3 combines with J gene TRBJ2-1, with TRBD1 matching 8 bases. The germline CDR1 and CDR2 sequences are SGHTA and FQGTGA. V was clipped by 2 bases and J by 2 bases; unmatched bases: 2. This CDR3 has 15 residues. The CDR3 sequence: CASSLSQGAYNEQFF. Here the CDR3 DNA reads TGTGCCAGCAGCTTATCACAGGGGGCCTACAATGAGCAGTTCTTC.

The V gene is TRBV27, the J gene TRBJ1-5; D is unclear. Germline V gives CDR1 MNHEY, CDR2 SMNVEV (reference sequence). The CDR3 runs to 13 residues. Trimming shortened V by 6 bases and J by 9 bases, and 15 bases separated the two germline ends. CDR3 amino acids: CASRASLVRPQHF. The CDR3 DNA reads as TGTGCCAGCAGGGCCAGTTTAGTCAGGCCCCAGCATTTT.

This clone was found once. The rearrangement links TRBV5-1 to TRBJ2-2; TRBD1 matches at 8 bases. Germline lookup yields CDR1 SGHRS and CDR2 YFSETQ. Germline trimming cut 4 bases from V and 1 base from J; bases unmatched to any gene: 9. The CDR3 length is 17 residues. This chain's CDR3 is CASSHAQGAGNTGELFF. CDR3 coding DNA: TGCGCCAGCAGCCACGCTCAGGGGGCAGGGAACACCGGGGAGCTGTTTTTT.

The chain uses TRBV23-1 and TRBJ2-2; D is perhaps TRBD1 (7 bases). TRBV23-1 is sorted into the ORF group, with uncertain function. The V end lost 3 bases, the J end lost 5 bases, and 10 bases lay between the germline ends. The length of the CDR3 is 14 residues. The CDR3 spells CASSQAGGTGELFF. CDR3 coding DNA: TGCGCCAGCAGTCAGGCAGGGGGGACCGGGGAGCTGTTTTTT.

The chain carries TRBV6-5 and TRBJ2-5, with 11 bases fitting TRBD1. With 0 bases clipped from V and 4 bases from J, the junction kept 1 base outside the gene matches. The CDR3 runs 15 residues. Germline V gives CDR1 MNHEY, CDR2 SVGAGI. DNA of the CDR3: TGTGCCAGCAGTTACTCCGGGACAGGGGGAGAGACCCAGTACTTC. It is translated as CASSYSGTGGETQYF.

This clone was recorded once. The V call is TRBV10-3, the J call TRBJ2-2; 9 bases align to TRBD1. The ends lost 6 bases at V and 2 bases at J; junction bases unmatched: 7. In germline, CDR1 is ENHRY, CDR2 SYGVKD. The CDR3 length is 16 residues. The CDR3 region has the DNA TGTGCCATCAGGGGGGGGACAGGGTTAAACACCGGGGAGCTGTTTTTT. It translates to CAIRGGTGLNTGELFF.

V and J are TRBV7-6 and TRBJ2-7; either TRBD1 or TRBD2 may fit D (5 bases each). Trimming removed 3 bases at V and 2 bases at J, with 14 bases between. The length of the CDR3 is 15 residues. Germline V gene sequence: CDR1 SGHVS, CDR2 FNYEAQ. The CDR3 is CASSLGPTATYEQYF. DNA for the CDR3: TGTGCCAGCAGCTTGGGACCCACCGCGACCTACGAGCAGTACTTC.

The rearrangement uses TRBV13 and TRBJ2-5; TRBD2 matches at 14 bases. V trimming: 5 bases; J trimming: 5 bases; junction bases outside the gene matches: 10. CDR3 length equals 17 residues. Germline values: CDR1 PRHDT, CDR2 FYEKMQ (reference sequence). Here the CDR3 DNA reads TGTGCCAGCAGCGGAGCGGGGACTAGCGGGAGTCGGGAGACCCAGTACTTC. Translated, it gives CASSGAGTSGSRETQYF.

This clone was observed once. This chain links TRBV7-9 with TRBJ2-4; D is undetermined. CDR3 length equals 16 residues. Germline V gene data show CDR1 as SEHNR and CDR2 as FQNEAQ (reference sequence). Trimming removed 4 bases at V and 5 bases at J, with 18 bases between. As DNA, the CDR3 is TGTGCCAGCAGCTCTACCCCGATGGGGATCGAAAACATTCAGTACTTC. This sequence encodes CASSSTPMGIENIQYF. Using reference TRBV7-9 and TRBJ2-4 for the parts outside the CDR3, the full variable domain is DTGVSQNPRHKITKRGQNVTFRCDPISEHNRLYWYRQTLGQGPEFLTYFQNEAQLEKSRLLSDRFSAERPKGSFSTLEIQRTEQGDSAMYLCASSSTPMGIENIQYFGAGTRLSVL.

The chain recombines TRBV10-1 with TRBJ2-5, with 10 bases aligning to TRBD1. Germline CDR1 and CDR2: WNHNN and SYGVQD (reference sequence). J gave up 4 bases and V 2 bases, and 1 base lay outside the gene matches. The length of the CDR3 is 14 residues. CDR3 protein: CASSEGDRGETQYF. CDR3 coding DNA: TGCGCCAGCAGTGAGGGGGACAGGGGAGAGACCCAGTACTTC.

V and J are TRBV5-4 and TRBJ2-7, with 8 bases identical to TRBD1. The V gene end was trimmed by 1 base and the J gene end by 4 bases; junction bases not matched to a gene: 7. This CDR3 is built from 15 residues. Germline CDR1 and CDR2: SGHNT and YYREEE (reference sequence). This CDR3 reads CASSLQQGVRYEQYF. CDR3 coding DNA: TGTGCCAGCAGCTTGCAACAGGGGGTTCGGTACGAGCAGTACTTC.

This clone was picked up one time. The chain has TRBV6-1 and TRBJ2-2; the D gene is possibly TRBD2 (5 bases). CDR1 and CDR2 (germline): MNHNS, SASEGT. CDR3 length: 17 residues. Between the trimmed V and J ends, which lost 2 bases and 3 bases, there was a span of 16 bases. DNA of the CDR3: TGTGCCAGCAGTGAATACGGCGGGCGCGCGGACACCGGGGAGCTGTTTTTT. This encodes CASSEYGGRADTGELFF.

The chain combines TRBV6-4 with TRBJ2-7; the D gene is possibly TRBD1 (5 bases). Per the germline V gene, CDR1 is MRHNA and CDR2 is SNTAGT. The CDR3 covers 16 residues. With 8 bases removed from V and 0 bases from J, the gap between germline ends came to 20 bases. CDR3 DNA: TGTGCCAGCCCTACTGACAGAGGTTGTCGCTCCTACGAGCAGTACTTC. It translates to CASPTDRGCRSYEQYF.